Described below is a single TCR beta chain sequence and its context. Stated time point: pretreatment peripheral blood. The sample comes from a study of PD-L1 blockade in urothelial cancer. Assay: immunoSEQ multiplex PCR; the TCRdb copy retains only in-frame clones and omits some. This sample has some 80,000 clones, with 85% found just once. CDR1 ENHRY and CDR2 SYGVKD come from the germline V gene. This CDR3 is built from 13 residues. V gave up 6 bases and J gave up 5 bases, with 14 bases separating them. This clonotype was obtained from a man between 40 and 49 years old with urothelial cancer. The specimen comprised PBMCs, sampled around atezolizumab (anti-PD-L1) treatment. The chain links TRBV10-3 to TRBJ2-7; D may be TRBD2 (6 bases). CDR3 bases: TGTGCCATCAGGGGGGGAGGAGAGGACGAGCAGTACTTC. Its protein product is CAIRGGGEDEQYF.